The clone carrying this T cell receptor beta chain was picked up one time. Germline V gene sequence: CDR1 GTSNPN, CDR2 SVGIG (reference sequence). J lost 2 bases, V lost 4 bases, and 8 bases had no gene match. The CDR3 is made up of 15 amino acids. Extraction of RNA preceded its reverse transcription into cDNA, which served as the sequencing template. The method was immunoSEQ multiplex PCR; TCRdb's version includes in-frame clones alone and lacks a portion of them. The sample holds fewer than 250,000 clones, approximately 45% seen once. Treatment noted: oral pan-JAK inhibitor, 5-10 mg twice daily. These data originate in a study of CD8+ T cells in alopecia areata.

The V gene is TRBV30, the J gene TRBJ2-1; 7 bases are a match to TRBD2. Material: CD4+ T cells sorted from blood, obtained at approximately week 36, from a patient treated with tofacitinib. This clonotype originated in a human donor with alopecia areata. The CDR3 coding sequence is TGTGCCTGGAAGTCGGTGGGAGGGCCCTACAATGAGCAGTTCTTC. This encodes CAWKSVGGPYNEQFF.